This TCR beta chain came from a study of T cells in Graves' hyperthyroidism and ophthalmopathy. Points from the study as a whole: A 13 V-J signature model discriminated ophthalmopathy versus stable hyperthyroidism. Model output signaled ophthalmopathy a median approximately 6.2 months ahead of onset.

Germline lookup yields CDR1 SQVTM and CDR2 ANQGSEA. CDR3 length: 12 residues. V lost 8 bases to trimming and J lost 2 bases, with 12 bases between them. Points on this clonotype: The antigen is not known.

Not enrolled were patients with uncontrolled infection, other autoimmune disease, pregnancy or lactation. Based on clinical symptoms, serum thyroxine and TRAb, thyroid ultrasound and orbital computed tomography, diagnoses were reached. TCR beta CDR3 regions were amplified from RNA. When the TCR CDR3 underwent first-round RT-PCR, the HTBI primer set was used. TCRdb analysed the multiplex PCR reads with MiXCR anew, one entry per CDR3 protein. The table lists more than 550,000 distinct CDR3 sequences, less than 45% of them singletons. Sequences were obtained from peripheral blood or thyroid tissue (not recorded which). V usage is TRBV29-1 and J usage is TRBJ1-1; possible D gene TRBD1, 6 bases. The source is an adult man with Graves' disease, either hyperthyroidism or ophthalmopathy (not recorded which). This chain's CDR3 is CSLWGANTEAFF. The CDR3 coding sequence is TGCAGCTTATGGGGGGCTAACACTGAAGCTTTCTTT.